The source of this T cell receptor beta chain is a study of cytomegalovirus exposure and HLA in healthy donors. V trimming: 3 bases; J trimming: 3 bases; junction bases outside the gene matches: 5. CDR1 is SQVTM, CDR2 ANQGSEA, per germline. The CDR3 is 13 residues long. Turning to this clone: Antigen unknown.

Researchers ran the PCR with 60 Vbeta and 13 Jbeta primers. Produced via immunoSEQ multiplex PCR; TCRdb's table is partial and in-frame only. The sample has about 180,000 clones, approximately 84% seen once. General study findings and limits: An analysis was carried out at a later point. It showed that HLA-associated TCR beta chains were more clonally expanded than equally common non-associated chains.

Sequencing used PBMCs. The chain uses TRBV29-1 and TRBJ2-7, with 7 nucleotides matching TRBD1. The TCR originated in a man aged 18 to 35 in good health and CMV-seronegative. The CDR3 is CSVEAGDSYEQYF. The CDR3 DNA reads TGCAGCGTTGAGGCTGGGGACAGCTACGAGCAGTACTTC.